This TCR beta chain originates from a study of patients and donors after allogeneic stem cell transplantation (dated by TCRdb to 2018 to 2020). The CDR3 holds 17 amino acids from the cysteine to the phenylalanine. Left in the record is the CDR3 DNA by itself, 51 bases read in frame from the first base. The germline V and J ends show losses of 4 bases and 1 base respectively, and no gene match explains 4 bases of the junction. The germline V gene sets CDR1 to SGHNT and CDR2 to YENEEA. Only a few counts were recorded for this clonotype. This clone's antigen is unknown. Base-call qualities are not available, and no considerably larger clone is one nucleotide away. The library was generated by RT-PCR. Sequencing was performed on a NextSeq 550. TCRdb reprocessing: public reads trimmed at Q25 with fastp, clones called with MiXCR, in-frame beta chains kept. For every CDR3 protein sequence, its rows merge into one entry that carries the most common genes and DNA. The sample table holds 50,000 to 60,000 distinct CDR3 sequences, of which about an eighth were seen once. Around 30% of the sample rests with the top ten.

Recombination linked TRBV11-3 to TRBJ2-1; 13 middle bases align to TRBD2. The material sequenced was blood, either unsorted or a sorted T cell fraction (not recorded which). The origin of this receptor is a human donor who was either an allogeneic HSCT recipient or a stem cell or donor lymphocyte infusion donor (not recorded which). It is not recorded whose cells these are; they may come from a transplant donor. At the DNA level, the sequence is TGTGCCAGCAGCTCCCGGACTAGCGGGAGTTCCTACAATGAGCAGTTCTTC. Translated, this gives CASSSRTSGSSYNEQFF.